A selection of T cell receptor beta chains follows, all from one sample in a study of T cell repertoires in cytomegalovirus infection. Using its own MiXCR run on the reads, TCRdb lists one record per CDR3 protein. The sample has about 160,000 distinct CDR3 sequences, 15% to 20% seen once. Sequenced: CD8+ T cells from PBMCs. These receptors were collected from a human donor in good health (CMV status not recorded). Some clones in this sample may be carry-over from other donors' samples. Each CDR3 is given without its conserved first and last residue.

v_call cdr3_aa
TRBV6-6 ASTYSAGELF
TRBV2 ASSGIGGRNEAF
TRBV27 ASHSQGMNTEAF
TRBV4-2 ASSQTGEGEAF
TRBV29-1 SVEWGAGVPLAKNSQY
TRBV7-9 ASSLVTRVGPEQY
TRBV29-1 SVDTSSYNEQF
TRBV7-2 ASSAGLEYNEQF
TRBV7-2 ASSWAPSGRAGEDTQY
TRBV28 ASSRGESSYNEQF
TRBV6-2/TRBV6-3 ASNRAGGGYNEQF
TRBV4-3 ASSQGLGRGTGELF
TRBV11-2 ASSLRSSMNTEAF
TRBV7-8 ASSGDGTSGQPQH
TRBV4-3 ASSQGVGSYEQY
TRBV7-2 ASSLEAGHSYEQY
TRBV7-2 ASSAERTVNTEAF
TRBV7-6 ASSHRDLWRETQY
TRBV15 ATSRDSHERPQETQY
TRBV6-4 ASSDSPGRASDEQF
TRBV7-9 ASSYQGPTTDTQY
TRBV7-2 ASSLNDGSSYNEQF
TRBV7-9 ASSNRDAGGYT
TRBV29-1 SVAATDLPYEQY
TRBV7-8 ASSLASAGGGSYNEQF
TRBV6-6 ASIESGPIQAF
TRBV30 AWSPGTTEQF
TRBV7-9 ASSFGRGTYNEQF
TRBV6-2/TRBV6-3 ARRVAGYNEQF
TRBV5-1 ASSLRAQATNEKLF
TRBV11-2 ASSLDQAGSGDTQY